This record looks at one TCR beta chain sequence and its context. This sample is drawn from a study of shared clonotypes between healthy human individuals. Overall study: Three CD4 naive, three CD4 memory, two CD8 naive and one CD8 memory plate were used per donor.

The V and J ends lost 4 bases and 4 bases respectively, with 9 bases between them. Germline-derived CDR1 and CDR2 are SQVTM and ANQGSEA. The CDR3 is made up of 12 amino acids. Genomic DNA from each subset was divided evenly over several immunoSEQ plates. Here immunoSEQ multiplex PCR was the method, and the copy in TCRdb shows in-frame clones only, minus some. The table records over 1.5 million clones, around 98% of them present only once. Researchers partitioned CD4+ cells into CD45RA+ naive and CD45RA-negative memory subsets. This sequence originates from a man younger than 45 in good health. The chain joins TRBV29-1 to TRBJ2-3, with D unclear. Sequencing used naive CD4+ T cells sorted from blood. Subset indicated: CD45RA+ positively selected. This CDR3 reads CSVVVVSDTQYF. CDR3 DNA sequence: TGCAGCGTTGTAGTAGTGTCAGATACGCAGTATTTT.